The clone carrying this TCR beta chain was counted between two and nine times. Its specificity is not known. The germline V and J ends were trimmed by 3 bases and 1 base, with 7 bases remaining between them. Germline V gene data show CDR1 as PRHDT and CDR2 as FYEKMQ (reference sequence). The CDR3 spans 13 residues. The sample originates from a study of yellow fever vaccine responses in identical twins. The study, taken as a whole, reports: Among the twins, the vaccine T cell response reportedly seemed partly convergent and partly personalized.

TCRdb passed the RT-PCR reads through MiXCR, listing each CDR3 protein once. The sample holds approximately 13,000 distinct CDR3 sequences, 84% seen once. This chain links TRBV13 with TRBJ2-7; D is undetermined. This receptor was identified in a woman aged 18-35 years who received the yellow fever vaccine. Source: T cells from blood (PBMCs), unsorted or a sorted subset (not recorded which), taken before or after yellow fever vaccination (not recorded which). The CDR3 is CASSFGDSYEQYF. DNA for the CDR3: TGTGCCAGCAGCTTCGGCGATTCCTACGAGCAGTACTTC.